Each of the 5 T cell receptor beta chains below was sequenced from the same sample in a study of T cell responses to AZD1222 COVID-19 vaccine. TCRdb's copy holds only in-frame clones and misses some; the assay was immunoSEQ multiplex PCR. The sample lists some 150,000 clones, just over 90% seen once, with 1.5% to 2% in the top ten. The sequencing here drew on peripheral blood, taken on day 0 of AZD1222 vaccination. The receptors stem from an adult in good health.

V gene TRBV5-6 combines with J gene TRBJ2-3; perhaps TRBD2 as D (6 bases). Trimming removed 4 bases from V and 0 bases from J, with 15 bases in between. CDR1 is SGHDT and CDR2 is YYEEEE in the germline V gene. This CDR3 is built from 16 residues. The CDR3 nucleotides are TGTGCCAGCAGCAAGGGACTCCGGGCTAGCACAGATACGCAGTATTTT. This gives the protein CASSKGLRASTDTQYF.

The CDR3 reads CASSRFQGELYEQYF. The DNA of the CDR3 is TGTGCCAGCTCACGATTCCAGGGGGAACTGTACGAGCAGTACTTC. The V call is TRBV18, the J call TRBJ2-7; 7 bases are a match to TRBD1. The CDR3 contains 15 residues. Trimming cost V 4 bases and J 4 bases; bases outside gene matches: 10. CDR1 and CDR2 from the germline V gene are KGHSH and LQKENI.

The rearrangement links TRBV7-6 to TRBJ1-1; D possibly corresponds to TRBD1 (5 bases). The CDR3 has 17 residues. V lost 7 bases, J lost 0 bases, and 21 bases lay in between. Per germline, CDR1 SGHVS and CDR2 FNYEAQ. CDR3 DNA: TGTGCCAGCACCCAAGCCCCGGCAGGGTTGATGAACACTGAAGCTTTCTTT. Protein product: CASTQAPAGLMNTEAFF.

This rearrangement joins TRBV7-2 to TRBJ2-7, with D unclear. V lost 4 bases to trimming and J lost 4 bases, with 11 bases between them. From germline, CDR1 is SGHTA and CDR2 FQGNSA. The CDR3 totals 13 residues. The CDR3 here is CASSSPLLYEQYF. The CDR3 DNA is TGTGCCAGCAGCTCCCCCCTCTTGTACGAGCAGTACTTC.

V gene TRBV2 combines with J gene TRBJ2-2; 12 nucleotides line up with TRBD2. V shed 5 bases, J shed 7 bases, and the junction held 8 bases outside the gene matches. CDR3 length: 16 amino acids. CDR1 is SNHLY and CDR2 is FYNNEI in the germline V gene. The CDR3 sequence is CASSSRASGRGGELFF. The CDR3 DNA follows: TGTGCCAGCAGTTCTCGGGCTAGCGGGAGGGGCGGGGAGCTGTTTTTT.